This T cell receptor (beta chain) was documented in a study of cytomegalovirus exposure and HLA in healthy donors. Study information: The study's early data release held roughly 91 million unique TCRs from HLA-typed donors.

Study observations and caveats: Several top significant clusters appeared, in a later analysis, to be linked to common viral pathogens. In a later analysis, DRB1 alleles had the most associated TCRs; HLA-C alleles the fewest. A further, later analysis showed that HLA-associated TCR beta chains (compared with equally common others) were more clonally expanded.

Note on this clone: What it binds is unknown.

The J segment lost 5 bases and the V segment lost 6 bases, leaving 2 bases of the junction unmatched. Germline assignment: CDR1 SNHLY and CDR2 FYNNEI. This CDR3 is 13 amino acids long. The PCR employed 60 Vbeta primers together with 13 Jbeta primers. Here immunoSEQ multiplex PCR was the method, and the copy in TCRdb shows in-frame clones only, minus some. Of over 130,000 clones in the sample, approximately 82% were seen once. V gene TRBV2 combines with J gene TRBJ1-5; 9 bases are shared with TRBD1. The sequenced sample consisted of PBMCs. This sequence was found in a man younger than 40 in good health and CMV-seropositive. CDR3 nucleotides: TGTGCCAGCAGCCGACAGGGGGATCAGCCCCAGCATTTT. Its protein product is CASSRQGDQPQHF.